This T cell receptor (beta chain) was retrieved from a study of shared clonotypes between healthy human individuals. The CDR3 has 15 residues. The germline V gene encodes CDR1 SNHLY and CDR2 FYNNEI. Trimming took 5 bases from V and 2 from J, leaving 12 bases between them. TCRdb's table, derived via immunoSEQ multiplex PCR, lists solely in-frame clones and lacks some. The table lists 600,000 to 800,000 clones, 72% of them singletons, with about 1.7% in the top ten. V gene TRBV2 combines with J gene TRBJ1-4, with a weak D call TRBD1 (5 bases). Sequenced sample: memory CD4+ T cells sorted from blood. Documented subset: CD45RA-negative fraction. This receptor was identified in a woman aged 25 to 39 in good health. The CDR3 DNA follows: TGTGCCAGCAGTATATACAGGACCACTAATGAAAAACTGTTTTTT. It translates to CASSIYRTTNEKLFF.